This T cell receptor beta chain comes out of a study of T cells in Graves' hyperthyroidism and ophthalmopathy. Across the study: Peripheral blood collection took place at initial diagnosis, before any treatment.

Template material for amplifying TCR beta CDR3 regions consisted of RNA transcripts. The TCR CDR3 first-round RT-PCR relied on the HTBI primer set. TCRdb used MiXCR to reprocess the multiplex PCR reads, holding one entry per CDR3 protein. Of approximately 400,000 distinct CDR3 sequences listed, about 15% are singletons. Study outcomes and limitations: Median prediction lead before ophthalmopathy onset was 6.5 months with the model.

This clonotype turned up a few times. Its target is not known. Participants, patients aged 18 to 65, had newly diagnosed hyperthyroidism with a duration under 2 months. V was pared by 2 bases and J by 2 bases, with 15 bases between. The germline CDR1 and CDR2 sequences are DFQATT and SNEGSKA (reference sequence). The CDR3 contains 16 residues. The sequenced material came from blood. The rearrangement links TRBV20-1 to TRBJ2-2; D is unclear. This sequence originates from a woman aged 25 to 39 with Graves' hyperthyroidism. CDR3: CSARQPLGRNTGELFF. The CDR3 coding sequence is TGCAGTGCTAGACAACCCCTCGGTAGAAACACCGGGGAGCTGTTTTTT.